The 26 T cell receptor beta chains reported below all come from one sample, sequenced in a study of T-cell memory formation after mild COVID-19. TCRdb used MiXCR to reprocess the 5' RACE reads, holding one entry per CDR3 protein. The sample records approximately 98,000 distinct CDR3 sequences, 18% being singletons. The sequenced sample consisted of PBMCs or a T cell subset sorted from them (not recorded which). Receptors originate from a man younger than 35 who had mild COVID-19 (a few samples of this study predate the infection). Cell type and time point are not known.

The chain couples TRBV12-3 or TRBV12-4 to TRBJ1-5, with 7 bases lining up with TRBD1. After removal of 3 bases from V and 5 bases from J, the junction contained 7 bases not matched to a gene. This CDR3 is built from 15 residues. DNA of the CDR3: TGTGCCAGCAGTTTGGGGCAGGGGGGCCATCAGCCCCAGCATTTT. Translating it yields CASSLGQGGHQPQHF.

This clonotype was observed a few times. The J gene is TRBJ2-2, the V gene TRBV4-2, with D possibly matching TRBD1 (5 bases). Trimming pared 4 bases from V and 1 base from J, leaving 13 bases between. This CDR3 spans 16 amino acids. Germline V gives CDR1 LGHNA, CDR2 YNFKEQ. For the CDR3, the DNA is TGTGCCAGCAGCCCCCGAGAAGGGGTGAACACCGGGGAGCTGTTTTTT. This sequence encodes CASSPREGVNTGELFF.

This clonotype has just a few counts. This chain uses TRBV5-1 with TRBJ1-5; TRBD1 might be the D (5 bases). Trimming left V 2 bases short and J 5 bases short, with 8 bases between. The CDR3 length is 13 residues. The germline CDR1 and CDR2 sequences are SGHRS and YFSETQ. CDR3 DNA: TGCGCCAGCAGCTTTGACAGAGATCAGCCCCAGCATTTT. Residues: CASSFDRDQPQHF.

Only a few counts were recorded for this clonotype. This rearrangement joins TRBV9 to TRBJ2-3; TRBD2 aligns across 9 bases. Per germline, CDR1 SGDLS and CDR2 YYNGEE. Germline trimming cut 4 bases from V and 0 bases from J; bases unmatched to any gene: 3. This CDR3 spans 15 amino acids. The CDR3 region has the DNA TGTGCCAGCAGCTCAAGCGGGGGGAGCACAGATACGCAGTATTTT. Translated, it gives CASSSSGGSTDTQYF.

This clonotype was observed many times. This chain joins TRBV4-3 and TRBJ2-1; possible D gene TRBD2, 5 bases. The germline V and J ends were trimmed by 4 bases and 6 bases, with 16 bases remaining between them. The CDR3 consists of 15 residues. Germline V CDR1 and CDR2: LGHNA, YSLEER. The chain's CDR3 is CASSRVNGGPNEQFF. DNA for the CDR3: TGCGCCAGCAGCCGAGTAAATGGCGGGCCCAATGAGCAGTTCTTC.

This sequence joins TRBV27 and TRBJ1-5; no clear D. The CDR3 sequence is 13 residues long. V was clipped by 6 bases and J by 0 bases, with 6 bases between them. Looked up from germline, CDR1 is MNHEY and CDR2 is SMNVEV (reference sequence). DNA of the CDR3: TGTGCCAGCAGACTATATAGCAATCAGCCCCAGCATTTT. Protein product: CASRLYSNQPQHF.

This clonotype was counted between two and nine times. The chain uses TRBV19 and TRBJ2-1; D is undetermined. V lost 3 bases and J 2 bases, leaving 17 bases between the germline ends. Germline V gene lookup returns CDR1 LNHDA and CDR2 SQIVND (reference sequence). This CDR3 has 17 residues. CDR3 coding DNA: TGTGCCAGTAGTATTGGCGGCTATTTCGCTGCCTACAATGAGCAGTTCTTC. This encodes CASSIGGYFAAYNEQFF.

This clonotype was detected a few times. The rearrangement uses TRBV6-5 and TRBJ1-1; no clear D. CDR1 is MNHEY, CDR2 SVGAGI, per germline. Between the trimmed V and J ends, which lost 6 bases and 3 bases, there was a span of 11 bases. The CDR3 runs 13 residues. This CDR3 reads CASSQTRDTEAFF. CDR3 coding DNA: TGTGCCAGCAGCCAGACTCGAGACACTGAAGCTTTCTTT.

This clonotype appeared a few times. This chain uses TRBV28 with TRBJ2-7; 7 positions match TRBD1. The CDR3 sequence is 13 residues long. Trimming at V came to 5 bases and at J to 6 bases, leaving 7 bases not matched to a gene. The germline V gene encodes CDR1 MDHEN and CDR2 SYDVKM. The chain's CDR3 is CASSRDRLGEQYV. CDR3 nucleotide sequence: TGTGCCAGCAGTCGGGACAGACTCGGCGAGCAGTACGTC.

This clonotype occurred many times. This chain uses TRBV4-3 with TRBJ2-1, with D perhaps matching TRBD1 (5 bases). This CDR3 spans 15 amino acids. Germline CDR1 is LGHNA and CDR2 is YSLEER. The V end lost 0 bases, the J end lost 6 bases, and 12 bases lay between the germline ends. This CDR3 is CASSQDYFQGNEQFF. In DNA, the CDR3 is TGCGCCAGCAGCCAAGATTACTTTCAGGGCAATGAGCAGTTCTTC.

The chain joins TRBV6-2 or TRBV6-3 to TRBJ1-1; D not resolved. Per germline, CDR1 MNHEY and CDR2 SVGEGT. V was trimmed by 5 bases and J by 7 bases, leaving 14 bases between them. The CDR3 is made up of 13 amino acids. The CDR3 coding sequence is TGTGCCAGCAGTCCCAGACTGAGCAGTGAAGCTTTCTTT. It codes for CASSPRLSSEAFF.

In this sample, this clonotype turned up many times. This sequence joins TRBV5-1 and TRBJ2-2; D unclear. Germline assignment: CDR1 SGHRS and CDR2 YFSETQ. V was cut by 0 bases and J by 1 base, with 4 bases left in between. This CDR3 comprises 14 residues. This CDR3 is CASSLGQNTGELFF. The CDR3 coding sequence is TGCGCCAGCAGCTTGGGACAGAACACCGGGGAGCTGTTTTTT.

This clonotype was seen repeatedly, ten times or more. V usage is TRBV2 and J usage is TRBJ2-2; 11 bases line up with TRBD2. V was pared by 6 bases and J by 3 bases, with 0 bases of the junction left unmatched. Germline V gene sequence: CDR1 SNHLY, CDR2 FYNNEI. This CDR3 has 14 residues. The CDR3 loop is CASRGLADTGELFF. The CDR3 bases are TGTGCCAGCAGGGGACTAGCGGACACCGGGGAGCTGTTTTTT.

The chain carries TRBV5-1 and TRBJ2-7, with 12 nucleotides matching TRBD1. The ends lost 4 bases at V and 2 bases at J; junction bases unmatched: 16. CDR1 and CDR2 (germline): SGHRS, YFSETQ. The CDR3 totals 19 residues. The CDR3 coding sequence is TGCGCCAGCAGCGGCCGGGACAGGGGGCGAGTGGGGAGGCCCTACGAGCAGTACGTC. It codes for CASSGRDRGRVGRPYEQYV.

In the case of this clonotype: Compared with germline, one end of the junction differs, possibly owing to a read error. CDR3 sequence reads: CANSSRQGAHQPQHF. The DNA for the CDR3 is TGTGCCAACAGTTCAAGACAGGGGGCCCACCAGCCCCAGCATTTT. The chain links TRBV28 to TRBJ1-5; 10 nucleotides agree with TRBD1. This CDR3 has 15 residues. Germline CDR1 is MDHEN and CDR2 is SYDVKM.

This clonotype has more than one count but fewer than ten. This sequence joins TRBV11-2 and TRBJ2-3, with D perhaps given as TRBD1 or TRBD2 (5 bases each). With 7 bases removed from V and 7 bases from J, the gap between germline ends came to 18 bases. This CDR3 has 14 amino acids. Germline CDR1 is SGHAT and CDR2 is FQNNGV. The CDR3 coding sequence is TGTGCCAGCACCCCCCTCCGGGGCCGGTATACGCAGTATTTT. This sequence encodes CASTPLRGRYTQYF.

Only a few counts were recorded for this clonotype. DNA of the CDR3: TGCAGTTCAAAGGGTCTAGCGGGGGGCCGAAATGAGCAGTTCTTC. Its translation: CSSKGLAGGRNEQFF. V gene TRBV20-1 combines with J gene TRBJ2-1; 11 bases are a match to TRBD2. This CDR3 region has 15 residues. Germline assignment: CDR1 DFQATT and CDR2 SNEGSKA (reference sequence). With V trimmed by 8 bases and J by 7 bases, 13 bases remained unmatched.

The J gene is TRBJ2-5, the V gene TRBV5-1; D may be TRBD1 (5 bases). The CDR3 has 13 amino acids. Germline V gene sequence: CDR1 SGHRS, CDR2 YFSETQ. V lost 3 bases and J lost 3, with 9 bases in between. CDR3 sequence (DNA): TGCGCCAGCAGCTACCGACAGAAAGAGACCCAGTACTTC. Amino acids: CASSYRQKETQYF.

CDR3 bases: TGTGCCAGCAGCTACGCCGGGGAGCTGTTTTTT. Protein sequence: CASSYAGELFF. V usage is TRBV7-8 and J usage is TRBJ2-2; the D is unclear. V lost 4 bases and J 6 bases, leaving 3 bases between the germline ends. Looked up from germline, CDR1 is SGHVS and CDR2 is FQNEAQ. The CDR3 runs to 11 residues.

A few counts support this clonotype. This chain links TRBV6-5 with TRBJ1-1, with D uncertain. Germline-derived CDR1 and CDR2 are MNHEY and SVGAGI. The V end lost 5 bases, the J end lost 4 bases, and 11 bases lay between the germline ends. CDR3 size: 13 residues. The CDR3 here is CASSPSYITEAFF. The CDR3 region has the DNA TGTGCCAGCAGTCCCTCATATATCACTGAAGCTTTCTTT.

Only a few counts were recorded for this clonotype. The chain employs TRBV6-5 and TRBJ2-3; D not certain. Germline V CDR1 and CDR2: MNHEY, SVGAGI. CDR3 length equals 14 residues. With 2 bases removed from V and 0 bases from J, the gap between germline ends came to 6 bases. Here the CDR3 reads CASSYTHSTDTQYF. DNA for the CDR3: TGTGCCAGCAGTTACACGCACAGCACAGATACGCAGTATTTT.

In this sample, this clonotype turned up a few times. The chain links TRBV14 to TRBJ2-3, with TRBD1 matching over 10 bases. With 4 bases clipped from V and 5 bases from J, the junction kept 9 bases outside the gene matches. Germline values: CDR1 SGHDN, CDR2 FVKESK. The CDR3 length is 16 residues. The CDR3 sequence: CASSPLGTGVGDTQYF. The CDR3 DNA reads as TGTGCCAGCAGCCCCCTCGGGACAGGGGTAGGAGATACGCAGTATTTT.

The chain couples TRBV6-5 to TRBJ2-7, with D tentatively TRBD1 (5 bases). The CDR3 covers 16 residues. V lost 0 bases, J lost 0 bases, and 12 bases lay in between. Germline values: CDR1 MNHEY, CDR2 SVGAGI. CDR3 residues: CASSYSRDRSSYEQYF. For the CDR3, the DNA is TGTGCCAGCAGTTACTCCAGGGATAGGAGCTCCTACGAGCAGTACTTC.

In this sample, this clonotype turned up a few times. The chain joins TRBV7-2 to TRBJ2-1, with TRBD2 identical over 8 bases. V shed 5 bases, J shed 7 bases, and the junction held 13 bases outside the gene matches. The CDR3 length is 16 residues. Germline-derived CDR1 and CDR2 are SGHTA and FQGNSA. CDR3: CASSPGGGTPRNEQFF. The DNA of the CDR3 is TGTGCCAGCAGCCCCGGCGGGGGGACCCCTCGAAATGAGCAGTTCTTC.

This rearrangement joins TRBV20-1 to TRBJ1-2; 9 bases map to TRBD1. The CDR3 runs to 15 residues. V lost 1 base and J lost 6; bases outside the gene matches: 9. Germline V gives CDR1 DFQATT, CDR2 SNEGSKA (reference sequence). The CDR3: CSARGDTGGKNGYTF. In nucleotides, the CDR3 is TGCAGTGCTAGAGGGGATACAGGGGGCAAAAATGGCTACACCTTC.

The chain has TRBV2 and TRBJ1-3, with 7 bases aligning to TRBD1. CDR1 is SNHLY, CDR2 FYNNEI, per germline. This CDR3 has 15 amino acids. V lost 3 bases to trimming and J lost 8 bases; unmatched junction nucleotides: 10. CDR3 sequence (DNA): TGTGCCAGCAGTGACAGAGGGGGCGGATTGCACACCATATATTTT. Its translation is CASSDRGGGLHTIYF. Complete variable domain (other parts from reference TRBV2 and TRBJ1-3): EPEVTQTPSHQVTQMGQEVILRCVPISNHLYFYWYRQILGQKVEFLVSFYNNEISEKSEIFDDQFSVERPDGSNFTLKIRSTKLEDSAMYFCASSDRGGGLHTIYFGEGSWLTVV.